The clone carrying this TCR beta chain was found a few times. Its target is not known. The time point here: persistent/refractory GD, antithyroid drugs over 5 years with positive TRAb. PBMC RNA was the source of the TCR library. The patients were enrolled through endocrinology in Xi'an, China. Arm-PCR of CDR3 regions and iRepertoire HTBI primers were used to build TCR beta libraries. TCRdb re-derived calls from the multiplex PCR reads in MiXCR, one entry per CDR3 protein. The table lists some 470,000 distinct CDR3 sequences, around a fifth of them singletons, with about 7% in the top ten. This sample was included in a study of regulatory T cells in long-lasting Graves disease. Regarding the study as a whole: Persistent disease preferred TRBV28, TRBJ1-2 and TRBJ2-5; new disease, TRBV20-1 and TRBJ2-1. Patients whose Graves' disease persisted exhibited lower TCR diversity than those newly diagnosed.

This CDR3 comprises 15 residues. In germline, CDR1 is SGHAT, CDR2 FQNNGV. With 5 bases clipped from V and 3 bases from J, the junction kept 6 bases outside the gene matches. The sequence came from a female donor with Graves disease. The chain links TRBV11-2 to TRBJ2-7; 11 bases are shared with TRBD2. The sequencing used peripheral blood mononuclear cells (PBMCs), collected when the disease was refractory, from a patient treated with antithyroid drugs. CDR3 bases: TGTGCCAGCAGCACCACTAGCGGGAGTTTCTACGAGCAGTACTTC. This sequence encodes CASSTTSGSFYEQYF.